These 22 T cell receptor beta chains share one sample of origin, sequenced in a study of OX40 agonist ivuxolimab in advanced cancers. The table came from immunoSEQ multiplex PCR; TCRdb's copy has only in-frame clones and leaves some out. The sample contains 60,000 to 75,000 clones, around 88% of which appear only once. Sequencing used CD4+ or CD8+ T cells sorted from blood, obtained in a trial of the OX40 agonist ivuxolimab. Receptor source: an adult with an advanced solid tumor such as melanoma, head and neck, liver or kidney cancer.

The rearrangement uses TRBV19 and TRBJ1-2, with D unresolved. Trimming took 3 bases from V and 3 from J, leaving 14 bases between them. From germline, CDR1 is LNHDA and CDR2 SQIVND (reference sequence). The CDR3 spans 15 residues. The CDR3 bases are TGTGCCAGTAGTATCCTCAACCCCCGGGACTATGGCTACACCTTC. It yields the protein CASSILNPRDYGYTF.

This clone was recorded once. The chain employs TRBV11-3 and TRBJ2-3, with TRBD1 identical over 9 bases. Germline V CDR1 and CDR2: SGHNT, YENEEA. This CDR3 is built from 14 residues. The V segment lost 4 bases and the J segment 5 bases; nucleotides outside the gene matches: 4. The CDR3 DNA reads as TGTGCCAGCAGCTCCCACAGGGGGCAAGATACGCAGTATTTT. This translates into CASSSHRGQDTQYF.

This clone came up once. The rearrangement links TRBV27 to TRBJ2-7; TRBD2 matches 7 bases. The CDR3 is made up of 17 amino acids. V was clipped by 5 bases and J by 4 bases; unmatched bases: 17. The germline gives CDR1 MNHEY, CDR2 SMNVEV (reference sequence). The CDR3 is CASSPLPQRAGEYEQYF. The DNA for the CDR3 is TGTGCCAGCAGTCCTCTACCGCAAAGGGCGGGGGAATACGAGCAGTACTTC.

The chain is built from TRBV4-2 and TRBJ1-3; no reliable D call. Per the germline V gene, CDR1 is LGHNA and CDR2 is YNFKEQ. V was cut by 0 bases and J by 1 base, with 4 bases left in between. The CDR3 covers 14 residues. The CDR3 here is CASSQERSGNTIYF. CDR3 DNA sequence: TGTGCCAGCAGCCAAGAGCGATCTGGAAACACCATATATTTT.

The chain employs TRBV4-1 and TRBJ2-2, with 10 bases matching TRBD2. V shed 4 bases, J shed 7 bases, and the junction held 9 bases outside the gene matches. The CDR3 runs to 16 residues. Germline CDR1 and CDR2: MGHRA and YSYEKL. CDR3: CASSPSAGGRGGELFF. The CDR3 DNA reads TGCGCCAGCAGCCCATCAGCGGGAGGGCGTGGCGGGGAGCTGTTTTTT.

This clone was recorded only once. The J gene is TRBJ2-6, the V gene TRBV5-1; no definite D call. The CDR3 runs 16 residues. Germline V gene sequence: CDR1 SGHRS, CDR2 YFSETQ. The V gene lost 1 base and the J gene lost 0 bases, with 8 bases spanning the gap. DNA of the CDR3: TGCGCCAGCAGCTTGTTATTAAGCTCTGGGGCCAACGTCCTGACTTTC. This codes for CASSLLLSSGANVLTF. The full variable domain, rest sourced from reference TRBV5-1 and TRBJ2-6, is KAGVTQTPRYLIKTRGQQVTLSCSPISGHRSVSWYQQTPGQGLQFLFEYFSETQRNKGNFPGRFSGRQFSNSRSEMNVSTLELGDSALYLCASSLLLSSGANVLTFGAGSRLTVL.

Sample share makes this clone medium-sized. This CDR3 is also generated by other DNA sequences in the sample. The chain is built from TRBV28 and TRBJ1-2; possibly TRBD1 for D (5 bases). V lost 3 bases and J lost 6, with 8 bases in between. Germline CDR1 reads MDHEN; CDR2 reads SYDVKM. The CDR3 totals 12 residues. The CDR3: CASSFGGDGYTF. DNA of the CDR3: TGTGCCAGCAGTTTCGGGGGAGATGGCTACACCTTC.

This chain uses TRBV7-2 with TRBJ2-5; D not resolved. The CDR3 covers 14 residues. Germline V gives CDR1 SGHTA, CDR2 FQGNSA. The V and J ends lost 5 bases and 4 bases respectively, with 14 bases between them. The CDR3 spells CASSPLWAGETQYF. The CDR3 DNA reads TGTGCCAGCAGCCCCCTATGGGCCGGAGAGACCCAGTACTTC.

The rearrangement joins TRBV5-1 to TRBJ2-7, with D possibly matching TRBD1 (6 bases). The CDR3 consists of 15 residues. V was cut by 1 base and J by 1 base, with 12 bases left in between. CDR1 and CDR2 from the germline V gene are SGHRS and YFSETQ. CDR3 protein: CASSLSTGQSYEQYF. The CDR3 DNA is TGCGCCAGCAGCTTGTCGACAGGCCAATCCTACGAGCAGTACTTC.

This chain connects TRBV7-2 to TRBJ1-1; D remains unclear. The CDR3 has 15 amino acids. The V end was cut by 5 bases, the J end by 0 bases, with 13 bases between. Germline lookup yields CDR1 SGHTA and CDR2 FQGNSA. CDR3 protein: CASSRKQTLNTEAFF. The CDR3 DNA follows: TGTGCCAGCAGCCGAAAACAGACATTGAACACTGAAGCTTTCTTT.

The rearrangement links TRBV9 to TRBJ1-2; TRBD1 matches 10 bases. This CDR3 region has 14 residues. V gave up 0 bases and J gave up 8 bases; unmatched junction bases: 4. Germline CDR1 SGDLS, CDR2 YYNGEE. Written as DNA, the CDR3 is TGTGCCAGCAGCGTAGATGGGACAGGGGTGGGCTACACCTTC. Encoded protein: CASSVDGTGVGYTF.

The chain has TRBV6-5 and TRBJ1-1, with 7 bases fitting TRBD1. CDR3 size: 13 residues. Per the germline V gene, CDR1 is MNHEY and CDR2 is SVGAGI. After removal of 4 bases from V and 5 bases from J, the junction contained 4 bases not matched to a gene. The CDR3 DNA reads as TGTGCCAGCAGTTCCTTCAGGGGGACTGAAGCTTTCTTT. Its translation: CASSSFRGTEAFF.

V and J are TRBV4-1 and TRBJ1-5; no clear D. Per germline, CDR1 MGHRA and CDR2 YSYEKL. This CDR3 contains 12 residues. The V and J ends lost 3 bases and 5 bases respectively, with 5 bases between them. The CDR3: CASSQEDQPQHF. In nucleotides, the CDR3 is TGCGCCAGCAGCCAGGAGGATCAGCCCCAGCATTTT.

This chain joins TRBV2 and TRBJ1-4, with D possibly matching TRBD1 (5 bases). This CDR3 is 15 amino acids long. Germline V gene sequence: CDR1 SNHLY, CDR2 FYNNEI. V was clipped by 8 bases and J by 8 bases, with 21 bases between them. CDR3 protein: CASGVEAGSGEKLFF. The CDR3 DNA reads TGTGCCAGCGGCGTTGAGGCAGGGTCGGGCGAAAAACTGTTTTTT.

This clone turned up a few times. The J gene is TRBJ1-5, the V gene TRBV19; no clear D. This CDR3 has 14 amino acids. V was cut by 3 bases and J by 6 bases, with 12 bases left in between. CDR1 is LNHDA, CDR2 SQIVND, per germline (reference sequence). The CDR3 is CASSINSGFQPQHF. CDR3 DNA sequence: TGTGCCAGTAGTATTAACAGCGGATTTCAGCCCCAGCATTTT.

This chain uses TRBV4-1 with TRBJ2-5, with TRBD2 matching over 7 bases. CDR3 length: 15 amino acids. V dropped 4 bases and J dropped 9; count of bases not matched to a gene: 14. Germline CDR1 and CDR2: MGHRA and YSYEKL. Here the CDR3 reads CASSLLLASGAPQYF. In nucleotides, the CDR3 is TGCGCCAGCAGCCTCCTCCTGGCCAGCGGGGCGCCCCAGTACTTC.

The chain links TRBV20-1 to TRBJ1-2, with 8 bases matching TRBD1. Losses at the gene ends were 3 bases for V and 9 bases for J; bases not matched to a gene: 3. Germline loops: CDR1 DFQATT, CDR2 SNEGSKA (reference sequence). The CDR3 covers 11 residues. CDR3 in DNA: TGCAGTGCTAGGGACAGGGCGAGCTACACCTTC. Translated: CSARDRASYTF.

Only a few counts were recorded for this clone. The DNA for the CDR3 is TGTGCCAGCAGTCTATCTCAGGGGGCGGACGGGGAGCTGTTTTTT. Protein sequence: CASSLSQGADGELFF. The chain is built from TRBV5-4 and TRBJ2-2; the match to TRBD1 covers 8 bases. This CDR3 contains 15 residues. V dropped 5 bases and J dropped 7; count of bases not matched to a gene: 10. Germline CDR1 SGHNT, CDR2 YYREEE (reference sequence).

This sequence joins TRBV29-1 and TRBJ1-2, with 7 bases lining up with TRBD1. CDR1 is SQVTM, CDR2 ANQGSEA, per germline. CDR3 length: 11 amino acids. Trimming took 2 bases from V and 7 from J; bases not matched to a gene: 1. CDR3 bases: TGCAGCGTTGAAAGGGGGCTTGGCTACACCTTC. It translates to CSVERGLGYTF.

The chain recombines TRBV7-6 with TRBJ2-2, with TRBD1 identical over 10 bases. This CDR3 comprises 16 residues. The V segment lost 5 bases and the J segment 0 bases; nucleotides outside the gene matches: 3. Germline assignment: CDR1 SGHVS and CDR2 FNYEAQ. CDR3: CASSRTGGSNTGELFF. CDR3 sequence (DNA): TGTGCCAGCAGCCGGACAGGGGGTTCGAACACCGGGGAGCTGTTTTTT.

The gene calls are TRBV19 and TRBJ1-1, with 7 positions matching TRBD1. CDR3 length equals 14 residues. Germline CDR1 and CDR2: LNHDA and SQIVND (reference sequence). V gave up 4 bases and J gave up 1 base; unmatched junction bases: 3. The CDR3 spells CASSRQGWNTEAFF. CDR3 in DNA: TGTGCCAGTAGTAGACAGGGTTGGAACACTGAAGCTTTCTTT.

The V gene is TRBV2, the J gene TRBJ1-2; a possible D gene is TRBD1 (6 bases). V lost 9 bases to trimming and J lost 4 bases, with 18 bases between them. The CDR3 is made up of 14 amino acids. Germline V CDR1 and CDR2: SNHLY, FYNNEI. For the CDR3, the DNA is TGTGCCAGTACTACAGGGACCGTTCCCTATGGCTACACCTTC. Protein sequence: CASTTGTVPYGYTF.